The 21 T cell receptor beta chains below come from one sample, sequenced in a study of PD-L1 blockade in urothelial cancer. The assay was immunoSEQ multiplex PCR, and TCRdb's table has in-frame clones only and misses some. The data hold tens of thousands of clones, with roughly nine tenths observed a single time. Time point specified: peripheral blood 6 weeks after treatment start. The material sequenced was PBMCs, taken around atezolizumab (anti-PD-L1) treatment. The receptors shown here come from a man aged 65-85 years with urothelial cancer.

This rearrangement joins TRBV28 to TRBJ1-1; 9 nucleotides align to TRBD1. Germline CDR1 is MDHEN and CDR2 is SYDVKM. The length of the CDR3 is 16 residues. The ends lost 5 bases at V and 4 bases at J; junction bases unmatched: 11. CDR3 bases: TGTGCCAGCAGTCCGGAGACAGGGGGTGTAATCACTGAAGCTTTCTTT. Protein: CASSPETGGVITEAFF. Using reference TRBV28 and TRBJ1-1 for the parts outside the CDR3, the full variable domain is DVKVTQSSRYLVKRTGEKVFLECVQDMDHENMFWYRQDPGLGLRLIYFSYDVKMKEKGDIPEGYSVSREKKERFSLILESASTNQTSMYLCASSPETGGVITEAFFGQGTRLTVV.

The chain couples TRBV11-2 to TRBJ2-1; TRBD2 matches at 11 bases. J gave up 4 bases and V 6 bases, and 5 bases lay outside the gene matches. This CDR3 comprises 15 residues. Per the germline V gene, CDR1 is SGHAT and CDR2 is FQNNGV. In DNA, the CDR3 is TGTGCCAGCAGTTCGACTAGCGGGGTGTACAATGAGCAGTTCTTC. This codes for CASSSTSGVYNEQFF.

The chain recombines TRBV20-1 with TRBJ2-1, with unresolved D. CDR1 is DFQATT and CDR2 is SNEGSKA in the germline V gene (reference sequence). V was pared by 2 bases and J by 9 bases, with 8 bases between. This CDR3 region has 11 residues. CDR3 sequence reads: CSARLQAEQFF. DNA of the CDR3: TGCAGTGCTAGATTGCAGGCTGAGCAGTTCTTC.

The chain couples TRBV6-5 to TRBJ1-5; a possible D gene is TRBD1 (5 bases). This CDR3 is 14 amino acids long. Per the germline V gene, CDR1 is MNHEY and CDR2 is SVGAGI. Trimming shortened V by 0 bases and J by 5 bases, and 8 bases separated the two germline ends. For the CDR3, the DNA is TGTGCCAGCAGTTACTCCAGGGATCATCAGCCCCAGCATTTT. This translates into CASSYSRDHQPQHF.

The chain carries TRBV28 and TRBJ1-1; D gene ambiguous. V lost 8 bases to trimming and J lost 11 bases, with 15 bases between them. This CDR3 region has 11 residues. From germline, CDR1 is MDHEN and CDR2 SYDVKM. The CDR3 region has the DNA TGTGCCAGCGCAGTGTTGGGCGAGGCTTTCTTT. Its translation is CASAVLGEAFF.

For the CDR3, the DNA is TGTGCCACCAGCAGAGATCGGACGGGAGTCGGCTACACCTTC. This codes for CATSRDRTGVGYTF. The J gene is TRBJ1-2, the V gene TRBV15; D unclear. Germline V gene lookup returns CDR1 LNHNV and CDR2 YYDKDF (reference sequence). V was trimmed by 0 bases and J by 8 bases, leaving 13 bases between them. The CDR3 has 14 residues. Full variable domain (outside the CDR3, taken from reference TRBV15 and TRBJ1-2): DAMVIQNPRYQVTQFGKPVTLSCSQTLNHNVMYWYQQKSSQAPKLLFHYYDKDFNNEADTPDNFQSRRPNTSFCFLDIRSPGLGDTAMYLCATSRDRTGVGYTFGSGTRLTVV.

The CDR3 spells CASSLWTKPDTQYF. CDR3 coding DNA: TGTGCCAGCAGCCTTTGGACTAAGCCAGATACGCAGTATTTT. The gene calls are TRBV27 and TRBJ2-3, with D maybe TRBD2 (6 bases). The CDR3 runs 14 residues. V was trimmed by 6 bases and J by 4 bases, leaving 14 bases between them. CDR1 is MNHEY, CDR2 SMNVEV, per germline (reference sequence).

This chain joins TRBV27 and TRBJ2-7; the D is unclear. V was shortened by 3 bases and J by 1 base, with 7 bases between the two germline ends. CDR3 length: 13 amino acids. The V gene's germline CDR1 is MNHEY and CDR2 SMNVEV (reference sequence). As DNA, the CDR3 is TGTGCCAGCAGTTTTCGAGGTTCCTACGAGCAGTACTTC. Translated: CASSFRGSYEQYF.

The V call is TRBV6-6, the J call TRBJ1-2; D is undetermined. Trimming shortened V by 7 bases and J by 1 base, and 19 bases separated the two germline ends. The CDR3 spans 16 residues. CDR1 is MNHNY and CDR2 is SVGAGI in the germline V gene (reference sequence). The CDR3 nucleotides read TGTGCCAGCACCAAATCAGAGGGATGGGGTAACTATGGCTACACCTTC. This gives the protein CASTKSEGWGNYGYTF.

In DNA, the CDR3 is TGTGCCAGCAGCGTAGTCTCTTACGGACACAAGAACACTGAAGCTTTCTTT. Protein: CASSVVSYGHKNTEAFF. The chain is built from TRBV9 and TRBJ1-1, with D maybe TRBD1 (5 bases). V lost 0 bases to trimming and J lost 1 base, with 16 bases between them. The germline V gene has CDR1 SGDLS and CDR2 YYNGEE. This CDR3 has 17 amino acids.

This CDR3 is CASSFLGPGELFF. As DNA, the CDR3 is TGTGCCAGCAGTTTTCTGGGCCCCGGGGAGCTGTTTTTT. The chain combines TRBV27 with TRBJ2-2, with D unresolved. The CDR3 sequence is 13 residues long. Germline CDR1 and CDR2: MNHEY and SMNVEV (reference sequence). The V gene lost 3 bases and the J gene lost 6 bases, with 8 bases spanning the gap.

This sequence joins TRBV6-5 and TRBJ2-5; TRBD2 aligns across 9 bases. The end of the DNA is better explained by TRBJ2-7, so the J call may be wrong. The CDR3 has 15 residues. Germline CDR1 MNHEY, CDR2 SVGAGI. CDR3 region: CASRGTSSYSYEQYF. Here the CDR3 DNA reads TGTGCCAGCAGGGGGACTAGCTCCTATTCCTACGAGCAGTACTTC.

The rearrangement uses TRBV29-1 and TRBJ2-1; 13 bases agree with TRBD2. V lost 7 bases and J lost 9; bases outside the gene matches: 9. This CDR3 contains 14 residues. The germline V gene encodes CDR1 SQVTM and CDR2 ANQGSEA. The CDR3 coding sequence is TGCAGCGCACTACTAGCGGGAGGGCCAAGTGAGCAGTTCTTC. This codes for CSALLAGGPSEQFF.

Details on this clone: The sample contains more than one DNA sequence encoding this CDR3. The rearrangement links TRBV9 to TRBJ2-6; 9 positions match TRBD1. The trim removed 0 bases at V and 0 bases at J, leaving 4 bases unmatched. Germline V gives CDR1 SGDLS, CDR2 YYNGEE. The CDR3 loop spans 18 amino acids. The CDR3 reads CASSVGGQGSSGANVLTF. DNA for the CDR3: TGTGCCAGCAGCGTAGGGGGACAGGGTAGCTCTGGGGCCAACGTCCTGACTTTC.

The chain carries TRBV19 and TRBJ2-1; 10 nucleotides align to TRBD2. V was clipped by 3 bases and J by 7 bases; unmatched bases: 12. The V gene's germline CDR1 is LNHDA and CDR2 SQIVND (reference sequence). This CDR3 region has 17 residues. The CDR3 region has the DNA TGTGCCAGTAGTATCTTCCCCGCTAGCGGGAGACGAAATGAGCAGTTCTTC. Residues: CASSIFPASGRRNEQFF.

The chain recombines TRBV11-3 with TRBJ1-4, with 7 bases that match TRBD1. The CDR3 totals 15 residues. Trimming removed 5 bases from V and 3 bases from J; junction bases left unmatched: 6. Germline V gene sequence: CDR1 SGHNT, CDR2 YENEEA. This CDR3 reads CASSLGGGPNEKLFF. The CDR3 DNA reads TGTGCCAGCAGCCTAGGAGGGGGCCCTAATGAAAAACTGTTTTTT.

The V and J genes are TRBV9 and TRBJ1-4; no firm D call. The CDR3 has 19 residues. CDR1 is SGDLS, CDR2 YYNGEE, per germline. The germline V and J ends were trimmed by 2 bases and 7 bases, with 27 bases remaining between them. The CDR3 nucleotides read TGTGCCAGCAGCGTCGGTGATGGCGGGAGCGGGGTGTCTGGTGAAAAACTGTTTTTT. This codes for CASSVGDGGSGVSGEKLFF. The whole variable domain, filled in from reference TRBV9 and TRBJ1-4, reads DSGVTQTPKHLITATGQRVTLRCSPRSGDLSVYWYQQSLDQGLQFLIQYYNGEERAKGNILERFSAQQFPDLHSELNLSSLELGDSALYFCASSVGDGGSGVSGEKLFFGSGTQLSVL.

The chain combines TRBV9 with TRBJ2-5; D unresolved. Between the trimmed V and J ends, which lost 4 bases and 1 base, there was a span of 11 bases. CDR3 length: 14 amino acids. Germline V CDR1 and CDR2: SGDLS, YYNGEE. The CDR3: CASSTRSFQETQYF. The CDR3 nucleotides read TGTGCCAGCAGCACAAGGAGTTTCCAAGAGACCCAGTACTTC. Combining the CDR3 with reference TRBV9 and TRBJ2-5 gives the whole variable domain DSGVTQTPKHLITATGQRVTLRCSPRSGDLSVYWYQQSLDQGLQFLIQYYNGEERAKGNILERFSAQQFPDLHSELNLSSLELGDSALYFCASSTRSFQETQYFGPGTRLLVL.

This clone was observed a single time. The rearrangement links TRBV12-2 to TRBJ2-7; the DNA was not compared with TRBD2, the D call given in the table. TRBV12-2 is shown as a pseudogene. The CDR3 sequence is 14 residues long. CDR3 DNA: TGTGCAAGTCGCCGGAAACTAATCTCCTACGAGCAGTACTTC. This sequence encodes CASRRKLISYEQYF.

The chain couples TRBV5-4 to TRBJ1-1; 8 bases agree with TRBD1. Germline lookup yields CDR1 SGHNT and CDR2 YYREEE (reference sequence). Trimming removed 4 bases from V and 2 bases from J; junction bases left unmatched: 4. This CDR3 spans 14 amino acids. DNA of the CDR3: TGTGCCAGCAGCAGAGACAGGGGAAACACTGAAGCTTTCTTT. This gives the protein CASSRDRGNTEAFF. Using reference TRBV5-4 and TRBJ1-1 for the parts outside the CDR3, the full variable domain is ETGVTQSPTHLIKTRGQQVTLRCSSQSGHNTVSWYQQALGQGPQFIFQYYREEENGRGNFPPRFSGLQFPNYSSELNVNALELDDSALYLCASSRDRGNTEAFFGQGTRLTVV.

This sequence joins TRBV29-1 and TRBJ2-1, with unresolved D. The CDR3 covers 15 residues. Trimming took 4 bases from V and 7 from J, leaving 20 bases between them. Germline assignment: CDR1 SQVTM and CDR2 ANQGSEA. The CDR3 DNA reads as TGCAGCGTTGGGTTTGTGGGCCAGAGCTGGAATGAGCAGTTCTTC. Translation: CSVGFVGQSWNEQFF.